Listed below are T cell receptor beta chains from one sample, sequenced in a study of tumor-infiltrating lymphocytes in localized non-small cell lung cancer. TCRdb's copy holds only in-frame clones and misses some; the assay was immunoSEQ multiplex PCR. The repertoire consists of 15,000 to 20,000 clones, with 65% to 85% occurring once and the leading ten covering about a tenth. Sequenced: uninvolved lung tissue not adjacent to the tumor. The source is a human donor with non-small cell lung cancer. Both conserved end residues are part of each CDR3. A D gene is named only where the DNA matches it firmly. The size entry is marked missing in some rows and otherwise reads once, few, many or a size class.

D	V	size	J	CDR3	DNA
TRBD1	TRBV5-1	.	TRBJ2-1	CASSPLDRANEQFF	TGCGCCAGCAGCCCTTTAGACAGGGCCAATGAGCAGTTCTTC
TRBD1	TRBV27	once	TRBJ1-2	CASSSAQGARDYGYTF	TGTGCCAGCAGTTCCGCCCAGGGGGCGCGGGACTATGGCTACACCTTC
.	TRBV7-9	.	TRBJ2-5	CASSSTKTHYYGAQYF	TGTGCCAGCAGCTCCACAAAGACCCACTATTATGGAGCCCAGTACTTC
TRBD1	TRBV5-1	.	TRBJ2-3	CASGDRGTDTQYF	TGCGCCAGCGGGGACAGGGGCACAGATACGCAGTATTTT
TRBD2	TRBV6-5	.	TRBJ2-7	CASRLGTSGGYEQYF	TGTGCCAGCAGACTCGGGACTAGCGGGGGCTACGAGCAGTACTTC
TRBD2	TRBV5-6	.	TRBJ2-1	CASSRRVAGGNNEQFF	TGTGCCAGCAGCCGGAGGGTAGCGGGAGGTAACAATGAGCAGTTCTTC
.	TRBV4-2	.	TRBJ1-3	CASSQDRMTGNTIYF	TGTGCCAGCAGCCAAGATAGAATGACTGGAAACACCATATATTTT
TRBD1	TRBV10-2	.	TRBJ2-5	CASRPDRGWETQYF	TGCGCCAGCAGACCAGACAGGGGTTGGGAGACCCAGTACTTC
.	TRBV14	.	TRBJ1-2	CASSLPAGGSGYTF	TGTGCCAGCAGCCTCCCCGCGGGGGGCAGTGGCTACACCTTC
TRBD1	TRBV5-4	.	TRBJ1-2	CASRGGTADYGYTF	TGTGCCAGCAGGGGTGGGACAGCAGACTATGGCTACACCTTC
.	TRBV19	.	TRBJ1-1	CASRKNYQGTEAFF	TGTGCCAGTAGGAAGAATTACCAGGGTACTGAAGCTTTCTTT
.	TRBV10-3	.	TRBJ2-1	CAISVLEGQGNEQFF	TGTGCCATCAGTGTTCTGGAGGGCCAGGGCAATGAGCAGTTCTTC
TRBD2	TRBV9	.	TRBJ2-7	CASSVAGGVAGDYEQYF	TGTGCCAGCAGCGTAGCTGGCGGGGTAGCGGGAGATTACGAGCAGTACTTC
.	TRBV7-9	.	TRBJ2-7	CASSLAQGPYEQYF	TGTGCCAGCAGCTTAGCCCAGGGGCCCTACGAGCAGTACTTC
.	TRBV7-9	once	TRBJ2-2	CAQGTLNTGELFF	TGTGCCCAGGGGACCCTGAACACCGGGGAGCTGTTTTTT
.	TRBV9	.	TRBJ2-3	CASSAPSGLNTDTQYF	TGTGCCAGCAGCGCCCCCTCGGGACTTAACACAGATACGCAGTATTTT
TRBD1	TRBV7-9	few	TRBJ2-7	CASSRQGSEQYF	TGTGCCAGCAGCCGACAGGGGAGCGAGCAGTACTTC
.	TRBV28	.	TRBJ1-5	CASSSLPGSNQPQHF	TGTGCCAGCAGTTCGCTCCCAGGTTCGAATCAGCCCCAGCATTTT
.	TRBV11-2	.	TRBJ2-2	CASAINGRTGELFF	TGTGCCAGCGCCATTAATGGGCGAACCGGGGAGCTGTTTTTT
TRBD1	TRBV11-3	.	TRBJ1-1	CASSLVAGTGDTEAFF	TGTGCCAGCAGCTTAGTCGCGGGGACAGGGGACACTGAAGCTTTCTTT
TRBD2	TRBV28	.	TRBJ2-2	CAGTSRGGELFF	TGTGCCGGGACTAGTAGAGGCGGGGAGCTGTTTTTT
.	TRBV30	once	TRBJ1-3	CAWSPSPGITGNTIYF	TGTGCCTGGAGTCCCTCACCCGGGATCACTGGAAACACCATATATTTT
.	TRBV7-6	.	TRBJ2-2	CASSLEVNGELFF	TGTGCCAGCAGCTTAGAGGTGAACGGGGAGCTGTTTTTT
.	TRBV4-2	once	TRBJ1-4	CASSPRPGAAANEKLFF	TGTGCCAGCAGCCCCCGACCTGGGGCAGCGGCTAATGAAAAACTGTTTTTT